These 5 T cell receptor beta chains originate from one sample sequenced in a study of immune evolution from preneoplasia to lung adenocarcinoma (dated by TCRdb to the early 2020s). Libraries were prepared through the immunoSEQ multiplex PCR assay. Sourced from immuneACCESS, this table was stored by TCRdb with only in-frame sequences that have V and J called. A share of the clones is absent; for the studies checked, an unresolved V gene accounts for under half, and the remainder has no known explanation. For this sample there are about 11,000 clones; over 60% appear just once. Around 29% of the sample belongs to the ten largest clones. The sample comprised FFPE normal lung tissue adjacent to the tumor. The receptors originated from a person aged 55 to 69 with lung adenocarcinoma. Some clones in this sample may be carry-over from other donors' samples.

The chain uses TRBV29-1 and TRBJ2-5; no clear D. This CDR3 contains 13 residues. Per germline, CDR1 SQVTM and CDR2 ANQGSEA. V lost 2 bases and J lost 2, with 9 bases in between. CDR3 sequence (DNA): TGCAGCGTTGAACTGCAGTTACAAGAGACCCAGTACTTC. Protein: CSVELQLQETQYF. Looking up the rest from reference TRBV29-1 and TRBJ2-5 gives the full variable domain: SAVISQKPSRDICQRGTSLTIQCQVDSQVTMMFWYRQQPGQSLTLIATANQGSEATYESGFVIDKFPISRPNLTFSTLTVSNMSPEDSSIYLCSVELQLQETQYFGPGTRLLVL.

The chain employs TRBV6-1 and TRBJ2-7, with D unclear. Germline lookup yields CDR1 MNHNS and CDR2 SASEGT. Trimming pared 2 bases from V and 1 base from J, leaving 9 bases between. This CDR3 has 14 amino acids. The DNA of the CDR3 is TGTGCCAGCAGTGAACTAGTGGATTCCTACGAGCAGTACTTC. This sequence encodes CASSELVDSYEQYF.

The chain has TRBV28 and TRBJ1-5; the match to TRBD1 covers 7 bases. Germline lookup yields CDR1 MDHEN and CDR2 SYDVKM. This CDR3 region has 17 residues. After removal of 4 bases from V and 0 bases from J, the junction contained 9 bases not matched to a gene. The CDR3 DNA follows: TGTGCCAGCAGTTCCGGGACAGAAATAAATAGCAATCAGCCCCAGCATTTT. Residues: CASSSGTEINSNQPQHF.

For the CDR3, the DNA is TGTGCCAGCAGCTTGAGGGGGGGATTTGGCTATGGCTACACCTTC. Translation: CASSLRGGFGYGYTF. The V gene is TRBV5-4, the J gene TRBJ1-2; TRBD1 might be the D (6 bases). CDR1 is SGHNT, CDR2 YYREEE, per germline (reference sequence). Trimming pared 1 base from V and 4 bases from J, leaving 14 bases between. This CDR3 region has 15 residues.

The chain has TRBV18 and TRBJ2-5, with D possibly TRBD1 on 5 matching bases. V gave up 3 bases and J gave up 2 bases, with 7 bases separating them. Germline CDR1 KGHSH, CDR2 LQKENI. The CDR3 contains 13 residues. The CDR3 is CASSPDRQETQYF. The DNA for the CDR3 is TGTGCCAGCTCACCCGACAGACAAGAGACCCAGTACTTC. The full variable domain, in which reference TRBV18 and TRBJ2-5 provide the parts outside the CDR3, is NAGVMQNPRHLVRRRGQEARLRCSPMKGHSHVYWYRQLPEEGLKFMVYLQKENIIDESGMPKERFSAEFPKEGPSILRIQQVVRGDSAAYFCASSPDRQETQYFGPGTRLLVL.